These 2 T cell receptor beta chains originate from one sample sequenced in a study of cytomegalovirus exposure and HLA in healthy donors. Clones were sequenced by immunoSEQ multiplex PCR, and TCRdb holds only the in-frame ones, with some missing. The sample includes about 68,000 clones, around 93% of them seen just once. The source material was PBMCs. Receptors were obtained from a young man in good health and CMV-seronegative.

The chain couples TRBV27 to TRBJ1-2, with 7 bases aligning to TRBD1. Trimming took 5 bases from V and 2 from J; bases not matched to a gene: 11. This CDR3 has 16 amino acids. Per germline, CDR1 MNHEY and CDR2 SMNVEV (reference sequence). This CDR3 reads CASSPTWGTVNYGYTF. The CDR3 DNA reads TGTGCCAGCAGTCCTACCTGGGGGACAGTCAACTATGGCTACACCTTC.

This rearrangement joins TRBV6-1 to TRBJ1-2, with 7 bases aligning to TRBD1. CDR3 length equals 16 residues. J was trimmed by 8 bases and V by 2 bases; bases with no gene match: 14. Germline CDR1 MNHNS, CDR2 SASEGT. In DNA, the CDR3 is TGTGCCAGCAGTGAACCAAGCGACAGGGTACGGAGAGGCTACACCTTC. Amino acids: CASSEPSDRVRRGYTF.